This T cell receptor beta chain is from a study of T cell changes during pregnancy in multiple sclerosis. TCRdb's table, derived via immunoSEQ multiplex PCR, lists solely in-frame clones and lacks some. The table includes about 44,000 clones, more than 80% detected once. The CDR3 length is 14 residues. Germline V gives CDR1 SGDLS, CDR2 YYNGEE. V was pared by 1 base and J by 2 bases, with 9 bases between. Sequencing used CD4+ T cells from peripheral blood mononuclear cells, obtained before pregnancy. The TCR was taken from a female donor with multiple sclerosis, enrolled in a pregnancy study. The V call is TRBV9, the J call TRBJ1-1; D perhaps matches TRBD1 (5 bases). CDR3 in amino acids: CASSVLGHNTEAFF. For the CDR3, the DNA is TGTGCCAGCAGCGTATTGGGGCACAACACTGAAGCTTTCTTT.